Listed below are T cell receptor beta chains from one sample, sequenced in a study of CD8+ T cells in alopecia areata. Produced via immunoSEQ multiplex PCR; TCRdb's table is partial and in-frame only. The sample holds over 120,000 clones, 45% to 60% seen once. The sample consisted of CD8+ T cells sorted from blood, taken at week 4, from a patient treated with tofacitinib. The receptors come from a human donor with alopecia areata. Both conserved end residues are part of each CDR3. D genes are given only for firm matches. Expanded clones are given a class, and other clones once, few, many or no size at all.

V	size	J	D	CDR3	DNA
TRBV6-1	-	TRBJ2-7	TRBD1	CASSQGTGLYEQYF	TGTGCCAGCAGTCAGGGGACAGGGCTCTACGAGCAGTACTTC
TRBV27	-	TRBJ2-3	-	CASSFVGGGTDTQYF	TGTGCCAGCAGTTTTGTCGGGGGTGGCACAGATACGCAGTATTTT
TRBV9	-	TRBJ2-5	TRBD2	CASSVSGGEETQYF	TGTGCCAGCAGCGTTAGCGGGGGGGAGGAGACCCAGTACTTC
TRBV27	-	TRBJ1-6	-	CASSFTGSGSPLHF	TGTGCCAGCAGTTTTACTGGATCGGGTTCACCCCTCCACTTT
TRBV4-2	-	TRBJ2-1	TRBD1	CASSQGAGTGVNEQFF	TGTGCCAGCAGCCAGGGGGCCGGGACAGGGGTCAATGAGCAGTTCTTC
TRBV7-8	-	TRBJ2-7	-	CASSLVSYEQYF	TGTGCCAGCAGCCTGGTATCCTACGAGCAGTACTTC
TRBV5-6	once	TRBJ2-2	-	CASSLGGTGELFF	TGTGCCAGCAGCTTGGGTGGGACCGGGGAGCTGTTTTTT
TRBV29-1	-	TRBJ2-7	TRBD1	CSVQGGTGRSGEQYF	TGCAGCGTCCAGGGAGGGACAGGGCGGTCAGGGGAGCAGTACTTC
TRBV5-1	-	TRBJ2-2	-	CASKRPGGHGELFF	TGCGCCAGCAAGAGGCCGGGCGGCCACGGGGAGCTGTTTTTT
TRBV27	-	TRBJ1-1	-	CASSTGRRNTEAFF	TGTGCCAGCAGCACCGGACGGCGGAACACTGAAGCTTTCTTT
TRBV6-1	few	TRBJ2-6	-	CASSEAGSGANVLTF	TGTGCCAGCAGTGAAGCGGGTTCCGGGGCCAACGTCCTGACTTTC
TRBV4-2	-	TRBJ1-6	TRBD1	CASSQDFPGTGMNSPLHF	TGTGCCAGCAGCCAAGACTTCCCCGGGACAGGGATGAATTCACCCCTCCACTTT
TRBV29-1	-	TRBJ1-1	-	CSVAQGTLNTEAFF	TGCAGCGTCGCTCAGGGAACCCTTAACACTGAAGCTTTCTTT
TRBV25-1	-	TRBJ2-4	-	CASSHGGGLDIQYF	TGTGCCAGCAGCCACGGTGGGGGGCTTGACATTCAGTACTTC
TRBV30	-	TRBJ1-5	-	CAWSPRGQPQHF	TGTGCCTGGAGTCCCCGGGGACAGCCCCAGCATTTT
TRBV30	-	TRBJ2-7	TRBD2	CAWSVRGEGYEQYF	TGTGCCTGGAGTGTACGAGGGGAGGGCTACGAGCAGTACTTC
TRBV5-6	-	TRBJ1-2	TRBD1	CASSFQGGSNYGYTF	TGTGCCAGCAGCTTTCAGGGGGGGTCTAACTATGGCTACACCTTC
TRBV4-1	-	TRBJ1-1	-	CASSQGLPMNTEAFF	TGCGCCAGCAGCCAAGGACTCCCGATGAACACTGAAGCTTTCTTT
TRBV15	-	TRBJ1-6	-	CATSREMDPTQSPLHF	TGTGCCACCAGCAGAGAGATGGATCCTACCCAATCACCCCTCCACTTT
TRBV4-1	-	TRBJ2-2	-	CASSQELSYTGELFF	TGCGCCAGCAGCCAAGAACTCAGTTACACCGGGGAGCTGTTTTTT
TRBV7-9	-	TRBJ1-5	-	CASSEGTDSNQPQHF	TGTGCCAGCAGCGAAGGGACCGATAGCAATCAGCCCCAGCATTTT
TRBV2	once	TRBJ2-5	TRBD1	CATPRQGEETQYF	TGTGCCACCCCCCGACAGGGTGAAGAGACCCAGTACTTC
TRBV9	-	TRBJ1-5	-	CASSPDNHQPQHF	TGTGCCAGCAGCCCGGACAATCACCAGCCCCAGCATTTT
TRBV29-1	-	TRBJ1-1	TRBD1	CSTYRGEAEAFF	TGCAGCACCTACAGGGGCGAAGCTGAAGCTTTCTTT
TRBV10-3	-	TRBJ1-2	-	CAISESSGYTF	TGTGCCATCAGTGAGTCGTCGGGCTACACCTTC
TRBV6-5	few	TRBJ2-3	-	CASSYSTASGLDTQYF	TGTGCCAGCAGTTACTCGACGGCCAGCGGGCTCGATACGCAGTATTTT
TRBV6-1	-	TRBJ2-1	TRBD1	CASSEALGGLEQFF	TGTGCCAGCAGTGAAGCGTTAGGGGGCCTAGAGCAGTTCTTC
TRBV5-6	-	TRBJ2-7	-	CASSLGGPEAYEQYF	TGTGCCAGCAGCTTGGGCGGACCTGAAGCCTACGAGCAGTACTTC
TRBV6-1	few	TRBJ2-2	TRBD2	CASSKAGVLTGELFF	TGTGCCAGCAGTAAAGCGGGGGTCCTCACCGGGGAGCTGTTTTTT
TRBV6-5	-	TRBJ2-7	TRBD1	CASNPRDSIYEQYF	TGTGCCAGCAACCCGAGGGACAGCATCTACGAGCAGTACTTC
TRBV2	few	TRBJ2-1	-	CASSENPPSEYNEQFF	TGTGCCAGCAGTGAAAACCCTCCGTCGGAATACAATGAGCAGTTCTTC
TRBV29-1	-	TRBJ2-7	-	CSVAFGDEQYF	TGCAGCGTTGCGTTTGGGGACGAGCAGTACTTC
TRBV27	-	TRBJ2-7	TRBD1	CASRSQQGGQGAVEQYF	TGTGCCAGCAGGAGCCAACAGGGGGGACAGGGGGCGGTCGAGCAGTACTTC
TRBV27	-	TRBJ2-1	-	CASSTAGTYNEQFF	TGTGCCAGCAGTACAGCGGGCACCTACAATGAGCAGTTCTTC
TRBV30	-	TRBJ1-1	-	CASDAGTEAFF	TGTGCCTCCGACGCTGGAACTGAAGCTTTCTTT
TRBV29-1	-	TRBJ2-7	TRBD1	CSVRTGGSEQYF	TGCAGCGTGAGGACAGGGGGCAGCGAGCAGTACTTC
TRBV4-3	-	TRBJ2-2	-	CASSQETSPLYGELFF	TGCGCCAGCAGCCAAGAAACGTCACCTTTATACGGGGAGCTGTTTTTT
TRBV2	few	TRBJ1-2	-	CASSPNYGYTF	TGTGCCAGCAGTCCTAACTATGGCTACACCTTC
TRBV6-1	once	TRBJ1-1	TRBD1	CASSPMTGLNTEAFF	TGTGCCAGCAGCCCCATGACAGGGCTGAACACTGAAGCTTTCTTT
TRBV6-5	once	TRBJ1-2	TRBD1	CASSWRTGGDGYTF	TGTGCCAGCAGTTGGCGGACAGGGGGCGATGGCTACACCTTC
TRBV4-3	few	TRBJ2-5	-	CASSQVTGETQYF	TGCGCCAGCAGCCAAGTAACAGGGGAGACCCAGTACTTC
TRBV6-5	-	TRBJ2-7	-	CASSQQGEQYF	TGTGCCAGCAGTCAACAGGGCGAGCAGTACTTC
TRBV25-1	few	TRBJ2-7	-	CASSGTAGPYEQYF	TGTGCCAGCAGTGGAACCGCGGGGCCCTACGAGCAGTACTTC
TRBV2	once	TRBJ2-7	TRBD2	CASSVGGTLDEQYF	TGTGCCAGCAGTGTCGGGGGGACGTTAGACGAGCAGTACTTC
TRBV29-1	-	TRBJ2-2	TRBD1	CSAKQGDTGELFF	TGCAGCGCGAAGCAGGGGGACACCGGGGAGCTGTTTTTT
TRBV15	few	TRBJ1-6	-	CATSRRTDDNSPLHF	TGTGCCACCAGCAGGAGGACGGATGATAATTCACCCCTCCACTTT
TRBV4-1	-	TRBJ1-1	-	CASSQVTGPEAFF	TGCGCCAGCAGCCAAGTAACGGGGCCTGAAGCTTTCTTT
TRBV2	-	TRBJ1-2	TRBD1	CASWDRALTYGYTF	TGTGCCAGCTGGGACAGGGCTCTCACTTATGGCTACACCTTC